The 23 T cell receptor beta chains given below trace back to one sample, sequenced in a study of cytomegalovirus exposure and HLA in healthy donors. The PCR used 60 Vbeta and 13 Jbeta primers. Assay: immunoSEQ multiplex PCR; the TCRdb copy retains only in-frame clones and omits some. Of 90,000 to 120,000 clones listed, about 72% are singletons. The sequenced sample was PBMCs. Receptors were obtained from a man between 18 and 29 years old in good health and CMV-seronegative.

CDR3 DNA sequence: TGTGCCAGCAGCGCTGGACAATCTACCTACGAGCAGTACTTC. It yields the protein CASSAGQSTYEQYF. The chain is built from TRBV5-6 and TRBJ2-7, with D possibly being TRBD1 (5 bases). CDR1 and CDR2 (germline): SGHDT, YYEEEE. The CDR3 has 14 amino acids. Trimming left V 4 bases short and J 2 bases short, with 13 bases between.

The chain links TRBV19 to TRBJ1-4, with D tentatively TRBD1 (6 bases). V lost 10 bases and J 5 bases, leaving 17 bases between the germline ends. The CDR3 runs to 14 residues. The germline V gene has CDR1 LNHDA and CDR2 SQIVND (reference sequence). CDR3 nucleotide sequence: TGTGCCACCTCAAGGGGGAGTCAGAATGAAAAACTGTTTTTT. It is translated as CATSRGSQNEKLFF.

The CDR3 DNA reads as TGCGCCAGCAGCAACGGGGGGGACGCAGATACGCAGTATTTT. This sequence encodes CASSNGGDADTQYF. The chain uses TRBV4-1 and TRBJ2-3; 8 bases map to TRBD2. The CDR3 consists of 14 residues. V lost 5 bases to trimming and J lost 4 bases; unmatched junction nucleotides: 5. In germline, CDR1 is MGHRA, CDR2 YSYEKL.

This clone is a singleton in its sample. This chain connects TRBV27 to TRBJ2-4; D is perhaps TRBD2 (6 bases). This CDR3 spans 13 amino acids. The V gene lost 6 bases and the J gene lost 8 bases, with 14 bases spanning the gap. Per germline, CDR1 MNHEY and CDR2 SMNVEV (reference sequence). The CDR3, as DNA: TGTGCCAGCAGCCCAGACTGGGGGGACATTCAGTACTTC. The encoded protein is CASSPDWGDIQYF.

The chain carries TRBV29-1 and TRBJ2-7, with D perhaps TRBD1 (6 bases). With 7 bases removed from V and 5 bases from J, the gap between germline ends came to 12 bases. CDR3 length equals 11 residues. Looked up from germline, CDR1 is SQVTM and CDR2 is ANQGSEA. CDR3 protein: CSAIQGNEQYF. The CDR3, as DNA: TGCAGCGCTATCCAGGGGAACGAGCAGTACTTC.

Notes on this clone: The same CDR3 is also encoded by other DNA sequences in this sample. The V call is TRBV29-1, the J call TRBJ1-2; a weak D match, TRBD1 (5 bases). Trimming removed 1 base at V and 8 bases at J, with 20 bases between. CDR1 SQVTM and CDR2 ANQGSEA come from the germline V gene. The CDR3 contains 15 residues. DNA for the CDR3: TGCAGCGTTGAAGGAGGGACTCATTCCTCGTTGGGCTACACCTTC. Protein sequence: CSVEGGTHSSLGYTF. The whole variable domain, remainder taken from reference TRBV29-1 and TRBJ1-2, is SAVISQKPSRDICQRGTSLTIQCQVDSQVTMMFWYRQQPGQSLTLIATANQGSEATYESGFVIDKFPISRPNLTFSTLTVSNMSPEDSSIYLCSVEGGTHSSLGYTFGSGTRLTVV.

V and J are TRBV7-2 and TRBJ2-2; the D is unclear. The V and J ends lost 4 bases and 4 bases respectively, with 7 bases between them. This CDR3 comprises 13 residues. CDR1 and CDR2 (germline): SGHTA, FQGNSA. CDR3: CASSSDFTGELFF. Here the CDR3 DNA reads TGTGCCAGCAGCTCCGACTTCACCGGGGAGCTGTTTTTT.

V usage is TRBV10-2 and J usage is TRBJ1-2, with unresolved D. V was trimmed by 5 bases and J by 0 bases, leaving 10 bases between them. This CDR3 has 14 amino acids. Germline V lookup: CDR1 WSHSY, CDR2 SAAADI. The CDR3 loop is CASSSGYANYGYTF. DNA of the CDR3: TGCGCCAGCAGTTCAGGATACGCTAACTATGGCTACACCTTC.

The rearrangement uses TRBV7-2 and TRBJ1-2, with D perhaps matching TRBD1 (5 bases). The CDR3 consists of 16 residues. Germline V gives CDR1 SGHTA, CDR2 FQGNSA. Trimming cost V 1 base and J 5 bases, with 17 bases left between them. CDR3 DNA: TGTGCCAGCAGCTTAGGTGTGGGGGGAATCGGATATGGCTACACCTTC. Protein sequence: CASSLGVGGIGYGYTF. The full variable domain, in which reference TRBV7-2 and TRBJ1-2 provide the parts outside the CDR3, is GAGVSQSPSNKVTEKGKDVELRCDPISGHTALYWYRQSLGQGLEFLIYFQGNSAPDKSGLPSDRFSAERTGGSVSTLTIQRTQQEDSAVYLCASSLGVGGIGYGYTFGSGTRLTVV.

The genes are TRBV11-1 and TRBJ1-2; 10 positions match TRBD1. Germline CDR1 SGHAT, CDR2 FQDESV (reference sequence). The CDR3 runs 15 residues. V shed 4 bases and J 2 bases; nucleotides not matched to a gene: 4. The CDR3, as DNA: TGTGCCAGCAGCTCCAAGGGACAGGGGAACTATGGCTACACCTTC. The encoded protein is CASSSKGQGNYGYTF.

The chain carries TRBV4-3 and TRBJ2-3, with D possibly TRBD1 on 8 matching bases. CDR3 length equals 19 residues. From germline, CDR1 is LGHNA and CDR2 YSLEER. Trimming left V 4 bases short and J 1 base short, with 24 bases between. The CDR3 DNA reads TGCGCCAGCAGCCCGAACAGGGGGGGGGCCCAGGGTGGCACAGATACGCAGTATTTT. Translated, it gives CASSPNRGGAQGGTDTQYF.

The V call is TRBV7-2, the J call TRBJ2-2; 12 nucleotides agree with TRBD2. Per the germline V gene, CDR1 is SGHTA and CDR2 is FQGNSA. J was trimmed by 10 bases and V by 5 bases; bases with no gene match: 14. The CDR3 has 17 amino acids. The DNA of the CDR3 is TGTGCCAGCAGCGTAAGGCCTAGCGGGGGGGCCTCGGAGGAGCTGTTTTTT. Its translation: CASSVRPSGGASEELFF. Looking up the rest from reference TRBV7-2 and TRBJ2-2 gives the full variable domain: GAGVSQSPSNKVTEKGKDVELRCDPISGHTALYWYRQSLGQGLEFLIYFQGNSAPDKSGLPSDRFSAERTGGSVSTLTIQRTQQEDSAVYLCASSVRPSGGASEELFFGEGSRLTVL.

The genes are TRBV28 and TRBJ1-5, with a tentative D call TRBD1 (5 bases). Germline V gene sequence: CDR1 MDHEN, CDR2 SYDVKM. Trimming shortened V by 2 bases and J by 0 bases, and 11 bases separated the two germline ends. CDR3 length: 16 residues. CDR3 DNA: TGTGCCAGCAGTTTAGGCGGGGCCCATAGCAATCAGCCCCAGCATTTT. Translated, it gives CASSLGGAHSNQPQHF.

This chain links TRBV18 with TRBJ2-5, with D perhaps TRBD2 (5 bases). CDR3 length equals 12 residues. CDR1 and CDR2 (germline): KGHSH, LQKENI. Trimming took 3 bases from V and 4 from J, leaving 6 bases between them. In DNA, the CDR3 is TGTGCCAGCTCACCGGGGAGAGAGACCCAGTACTTC. Translated: CASSPGRETQYF.

In its sample, this clone was seen once. This chain joins TRBV11-2 and TRBJ2-3, with TRBD2 identical over 9 bases. Germline V gives CDR1 SGHAT, CDR2 FQNNGV. This CDR3 has 15 residues. V was clipped by 7 bases and J by 2 bases; unmatched bases: 7. The chain's CDR3 is CASTPGLALTDTQYF. CDR3 in DNA: TGTGCCAGCACCCCGGGACTAGCACTCACAGATACGCAGTATTTT. The full variable domain, completed using reference TRBV11-2 and TRBJ2-3, is EAGVAQSPRYKIIEKRQSVAFWCNPISGHATLYWYQQILGQGPKLLIQFQNNGVVDDSQLPKDRFSAERLKGVDSTLKIQPAKLEDSAVYLCASTPGLALTDTQYFGPGTRLTVL.

The chain combines TRBV7-2 with TRBJ2-7, with D possibly matching TRBD2 (7 bases). The CDR3 runs to 15 residues. With 2 bases removed from V and 1 base from J, the gap between germline ends came to 12 bases. Germline CDR1 reads SGHTA; CDR2 reads FQGNSA. Here the CDR3 reads CASSLRGGLSYEQYF. CDR3 bases: TGTGCCAGCAGCTTACGAGGGGGACTATCCTACGAGCAGTACTTC.

V usage is TRBV6-5 and J usage is TRBJ1-1; 9 positions match TRBD1. CDR1 and CDR2 (germline): MNHEY, SVGAGI. Trimming took 5 bases from V and 4 from J; bases not matched to a gene: 2. The CDR3 has 13 residues. CDR3: CASSRQGVTEAFF. The CDR3 nucleotides read TGTGCCAGCAGTAGACAGGGGGTCACTGAAGCTTTCTTT.

Regarding this clone: The germline gene is not matched at one end of the junction; a read error may be the cause. J is TRBJ1-5 and V is TRBV7-7; no reliable D call. This CDR3 comprises 13 residues. Germline V gene lookup returns CDR1 SSHAT and CDR2 FNYEAQ (reference sequence). The CDR3 DNA reads TGTGCTAGCAGCTCCAAAGCGGGGCAGCCCCAGCATTTT. Translation: CASSSKAGQPQHF. The complete variable domain, with remaining parts taken from reference TRBV7-7 and TRBJ1-5, reads GAGVSQSPRYKVTKRGQDVTLRCDPISSHATLYWYQQALGQGPEFLTYFNYEAQPDKSGLPSDRFSAERPEGSISTLTIQRTEQRDSAMYRCASSSKAGQPQHFGDGTRLSIL.

This clone came up a few times. The genes are TRBV5-8 and TRBJ1-1; TRBD1 might be the D (5 bases). In germline, CDR1 is SGHTS, CDR2 YDEGEE. Trimming left V 4 bases short and J 9 bases short, with 19 bases between. The CDR3 runs 14 residues. In nucleotides, the CDR3 is TGTGCCAGCAGCCGGGGACTCTCCAGTGGTAAAGCTTTCTTT. Its protein is CASSRGLSSGKAFF.

The gene calls are TRBV7-3 and TRBJ2-3, with D unresolved. Trimming cost V 6 bases and J 2 bases, with 12 bases left between them. The CDR3 is made up of 14 amino acids. In germline, CDR1 is SGHTA, CDR2 FQGTGA. For the CDR3, the DNA is TGTGCCAGCAGTTCCATCGGAGCCACAGATACGCAGTATTTT. It specifies CASSSIGATDTQYF.

This clone has just one count. The chain uses TRBV19 and TRBJ2-1; the match to TRBD2 covers 10 bases. Germline V CDR1 and CDR2: LNHDA, SQIVND (reference sequence). This CDR3 is built from 15 residues. V lost 5 bases, J lost 7 bases, and 8 bases stayed unmatched. CDR3 nucleotides: TGTGCCAGTAGTTCCATTAGCGGGGGGAAGAATGAGCAGTTCTTC. Its protein product is CASSSISGGKNEQFF. Using reference TRBV19 and TRBJ2-1 for the parts outside the CDR3, the full variable domain is DGGITQSPKYLFRKEGQNVTLSCEQNLNHDAMYWYRQDPGQGLRLIYYSQIVNDFQKGDIAEGYSVSREKKESFPLTVTSAQKNPTAFYLCASSSISGGKNEQFFGPGTRLTVL.

This clone has just a few counts. This chain joins TRBV5-6 and TRBJ1-6; D is uncertain. Trimming cost V 0 bases and J 9 bases, with 7 bases left between them. This CDR3 has 13 amino acids. Germline values: CDR1 SGHDT, CDR2 YYEEEE. CDR3 protein: CASSLVPGSPLHF. CDR3 DNA sequence: TGTGCCAGCAGCTTGGTTCCGGGTTCACCCCTCCACTTT.

The chain couples TRBV11-3 to TRBJ2-1; 8 bases are shared with TRBD1. Trimming took 6 bases from V and 2 from J; bases not matched to a gene: 6. The CDR3 runs 15 residues. The germline gives CDR1 SGHNT, CDR2 YENEEA. The CDR3 bases are TGTGCCAGCAGTCTAGACAGGGGCCCCTACAATGAGCAGTTCTTC. This encodes CASSLDRGPYNEQFF.